This T cell receptor beta chain emerged from a study of cytomegalovirus exposure and HLA in healthy donors (dated by TCRdb to the late 2010s). Regarding the complete study: According to an earlier analysis of 450 to 650 of the donors, about 170 million T cells yielded 90 million to 130 million unique TCR beta sequences and 250 to 350 Gb of sequence data. Every repertoire in the discovery cohort had been generated on one and the same sequencing platform. On average, around 230,000 unique TCR beta nucleotide sequences were sequenced per donor among a few hundred genotyped donors of the cohort, with roughly 20% of those sequences being non-productive. The study was designed to test whether signatures of past pathogen exposure could be identified by cataloging public T cell receptors. HLA typing covered class I and class II loci at four-digit resolution. The study combined high-throughput TCR immunosequencing, statistical association of individual TCRs with disease status, and machine learning to predict cytomegalovirus infection status. Four or five DR-DQ haplotypes were handled as single units for association and clustering because linkage in the cohort was strong. Rather than using new phenotypic data, the later analysis identified candidate immune exposures from TCR beta sequences and from how often those sequences occurred across donors. The genetic ancestry cluster associated with self-reported Caucasian donors included roughly 84% of the 398 genotyped donors. Along with the roughly 610-subject first cohort, a separate validation cohort of approximately 110 different subjects was used. To decide whether each TCR beta V gene segment behaved as functional or pseudogenic, an earlier analysis of some 600 of the donors relied on high-throughput TCR beta sequencing. An early release covering over 500 HLA-typed donors comprised about 300 gigabases of sequencing data and tens of millions of unique TCR sequences. Alongside the repertoire data, information on donor age, sex, ethnicity and CMV serostatus was compiled. The number of donors typed differed by locus, with roughly 620-630 for A, B, C, DRB1 and DQB1, 522 for DQA1, 600 to 610 for DPA1, and approximately 470 for DPB1. In a later analysis, previously published TCR beta repertoires from some 640 donors were re-analyzed and high-resolution HLA genotyping was added so that TCR occurrence patterns could be studied. The study profiled the T cell repertoires of hundreds of subjects by immunosequencing and related them to cytomegalovirus serostatus. In a later genetic analysis, genome-wide SNP genotypes for about 55% of the roughly 700 donors were used, and that subset was treated as a discovery cohort. Points the paper makes about the study in general: Some IMGT-functional V segments, including TRBV6-2 and TRBV6-3, could not be distinguished by the 87-base-pair reads and were therefore excluded. In a later analysis, HLA-associated TCR beta chains showed more clonal expansion and lower generation probabilities than non-associated chains that were equally common. In the study, 150 to 200 TCR beta chains were listed as associated with cytomegalovirus. Sequencing depth was assumed to be roughly uniform across donors in the presence/absence analyses, though that assumption may not hold. The earlier analysis of 587 of the donors excluded roughly 17 rarely observed V segments, including chromosome 9 orphons, because counts were too low. The classifier was reported to diagnose cytomegalovirus status with high specificity and sensitivity in both the original cohort and the validation cohort. An association between a missense DCLRE1C variant and V-gene and J-gene trimming of TCR beta chains was found in a later genetic analysis and replicated in an independent cohort. In a later analysis, several top co-occurrence clusters were reported to appear linked to parvovirus B19, influenza, CMV and Epstein-Barr virus. Correlated functional status among segregating V segments might be attributable to linkage disequilibrium, but an unknown experimental factor could not be ruled out. A further reported finding was that TCR beta sequences accurately predicted the HLA-A and HLA-B alleles for most subjects in the first cohort. In an earlier analysis of 450 to 750 of the donors, most TCR beta V segments appeared in productive rearrangements about 87% or about 30% of the time, broadly matching IMGT annotations. In vitro tests confirmed that three of the cytomegalovirus-associated TCR beta chains recognize cytomegalovirus antigens. A cluster of highly shared sequence variants was judged likely to represent a technical artifact of the sequencing pipeline. This cohort had only TCR beta chains sequenced, and the lack of alpha or paired-chain data limited which features could be detected. A later genetic analysis reported fewer N-insertions in productive TCRs among donors in an Asian-associated ancestry cluster than the roughly 700-donor mean. The authors suggested that the approach could potentially be extended to other disease states and immunological phenotypes. A later analysis associated around 16,000 TCR beta sequences with specific HLA alleles at a false discovery rate of 0.05. In a later analysis, most CMV-associated TCR beta chains were found to appear HLA-restricted, with HLA associations seemingly driven largely by CMV exposure. HLA typing was unavailable for some donors at each locus, so association tests used only the typed subset. In a later analysis, the rate of TCR association differed among HLA loci, with DRB1 alleles having the most associated TCRs and HLA-C alleles having the fewest. Immune exposure information for the cohort was limited to CMV serostatus. Assigning TCR associations to individual alleles was difficult when HLA alleles, especially DR and DQ, strongly co-occurred. Most TCR sequences were observed very rarely across donors, whereas some public TCRs were present in many individuals.

Details on this clone: The antigen it recognizes is unknown. Base quality data are lacking; no much larger clone is found one base away.

Library preparation was by the immunoSEQ multiplex PCR assay. For the multiplex PCR, a mixture combining 60 forward primers for TCR Vbeta segments and 13 reverse primers for TCR Jbeta segments was used. The CDR3 region of rearranged TCR beta genes was amplified from genomic DNA by a multiplex PCR assay. The amplified TCR beta libraries were sequenced on the Illumina HiSeq System as 87-base-pair reads. The authors processed their data as follows. A later analysis counted about 80 million unique TCR beta chains across the 550 to 800 repertoires, and some 12 million of these chains were shared by at least two donors. Raw reads were error-corrected and collapsed into unique sequences by a nearest-neighbor algorithm in which closely related sequences were merged to remove PCR and sequencing errors. V, D and J gene segments were assigned by aligning CDR3 sequences to IMGT reference sequences. For a sequence to be retained, at least a six-nucleotide match to both a V gene segment and a J gene segment was required. Rearrangements were classified as productive when the CDR3 lacked stop codons and remained in frame with V and J, and all other rearrangements were classified as non-productive. CDR3 was defined according to IMGT convention as the region running from the second conserved V-encoded cysteine to the conserved J-encoded phenylalanine. The earlier analysis of about 590 of the donors excluded sequences that lacked an unambiguous match to a single V gene segment. In an earlier analysis of a few hundred of the donors, a V segment was called functional when productive rearrangements were above 56.7%, and segregating when the standard deviation between donors exceeded 5%. To diagnose cytomegalovirus status from the catalog of TCR beta chain sequences, a statistical classification framework was built. In a later analysis, TCR nucleotide sequences were compared against IMGT/GENE-DB human TR gene sequences so that V and J genes could be assigned. Using the TCRdist pipeline, a later analysis assigned CDR3 sequences along with most-parsimonious VDJ recombination scenarios. In a later analysis, every TCR beta chain was defined by the combination of its CDR3 amino acid sequence and its V-gene family, and reads without a unique V-gene family were dropped. As a way to deal with suspected cross-contamination and a sequencing artifact, a later analysis dropped 500 to 700 nucleotide sequences that were highly shared and had low generation probability. In a later analysis, a clonal expansion index for each public chain was calculated from normalized within-repertoire ranks of inferred template counts. A later analysis computed generation probabilities with a VDJ recombination model fitted to out-of-frame rearrangements, and checked the results against IGoR. Hypergeometric tests were used in a later analysis to score TCR-TCR, TCR-HLA and TCR-CMV co-occurrence, with a repertoire-size bias correction applied to the TCR pairs. To estimate false discovery rates, a later analysis permuted the HLA or CMV assignments 20 times. A later analysis grouped co-occurring TCRs with DBSCAN, adding TCRdist sequence similarity when clustering within HLA-allele-positive subsets. Co-occurrence clustering excluded repertoires with fewer than 30,000 or more than 120,000 public chains, plus five with anomalous nucleotide sharing. TCRdb took over this immuneACCESS table, retaining in-frame rearrangements with V and J assigned. Such tables are incomplete; in checked studies, under half of the missing clones stem from an unresolved V gene, and the remainder is unexplained. The V and J calls and clone size are taken from that table; D and trimming were inferred from the DNA. The sample includes around 54,000 clones, with around 82% observed a single time. Of the sample, approximately 3% falls within the top ten clones.

At the junction V is shortened by 3 bases and J by 6 bases; bases outside the gene matches: 6. Taken from the germline V gene, the CDR1 and CDR2 loops are SGHTA and FQGNSA. The CDR3, cysteine through phenylalanine, is 15 amino acids long. Solely the CDR3 DNA is kept, with 45 bases framed from the first base. The cohort was made up of under 800 healthy bone marrow donors. All cohort members were sampled while nominally healthy, although unrecorded immune exposures were likely present. The donor tested CMV seronegative, placing the donor among the 350 or so seronegative members of the cohort. A peripheral blood sample was collected from each donor, and TCR beta sequencing was performed on peripheral blood mononuclear cells. The Qiagen DNeasy Blood Extraction Kit was used to extract genomic DNA from the blood cell samples.

The receptor was derived from a young woman in good health and CMV-seronegative. The V and J segments used are TRBV7-2 and TRBJ2-1; TRBD2 fits 9 bases in the junction. Sequencing was done on a sample of PBMCs. The DNA sequence is as follows: TGTGCCAGCAGCTTGGTTAGCGGGAGTATCAATGAGCAGTTCTTC. Translated, this is CASSLVSGSINEQFF. The entire variable domain, with the stretches around the CDR3 drawn from the reference TRBV7-2 and TRBJ2-1 proteins, is GAGVSQSPSNKVTEKGKDVELRCDPISGHTALYWYRQSLGQGLEFLIYFQGNSAPDKSGLPSDRFSAERTGGSVSTLTIQRTQQEDSAVYLCASSLVSGSINEQFFGPGTRLTVL.